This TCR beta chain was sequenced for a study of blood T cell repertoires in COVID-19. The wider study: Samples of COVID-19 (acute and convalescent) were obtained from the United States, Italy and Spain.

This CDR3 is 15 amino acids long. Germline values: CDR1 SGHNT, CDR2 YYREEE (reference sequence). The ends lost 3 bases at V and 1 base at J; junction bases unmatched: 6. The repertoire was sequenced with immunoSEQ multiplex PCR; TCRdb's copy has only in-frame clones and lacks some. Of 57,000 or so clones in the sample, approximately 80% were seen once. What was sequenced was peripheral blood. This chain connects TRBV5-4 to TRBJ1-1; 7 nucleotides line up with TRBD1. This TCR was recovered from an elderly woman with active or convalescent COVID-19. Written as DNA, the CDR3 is TGTGCCAGCAGCTCGACACAGGGGCCGAACACTGAAGCTTTCTTT. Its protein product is CASSSTQGPNTEAFF.